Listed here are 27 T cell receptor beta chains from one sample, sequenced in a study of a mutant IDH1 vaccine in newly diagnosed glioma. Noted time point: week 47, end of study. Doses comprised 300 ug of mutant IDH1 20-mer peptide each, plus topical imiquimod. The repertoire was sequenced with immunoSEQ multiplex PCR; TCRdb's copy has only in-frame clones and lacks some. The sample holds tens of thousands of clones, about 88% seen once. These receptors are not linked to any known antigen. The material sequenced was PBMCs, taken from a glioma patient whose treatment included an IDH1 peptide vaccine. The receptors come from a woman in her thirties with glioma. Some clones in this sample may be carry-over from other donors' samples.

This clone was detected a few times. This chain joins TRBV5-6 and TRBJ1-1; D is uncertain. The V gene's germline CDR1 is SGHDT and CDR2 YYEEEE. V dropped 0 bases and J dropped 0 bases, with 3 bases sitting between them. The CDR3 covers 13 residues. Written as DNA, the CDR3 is TGTGCCAGCAGCTTGGGGGTGAACACTGAAGCTTTCTTT. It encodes CASSLGVNTEAFF.

The CDR3 region is CASSRYALAQETQYF. The CDR3 DNA reads as TGTGCCAGCAGCCGTTATGCACTAGCCCAAGAGACCCAGTACTTC. The chain joins TRBV4-2 to TRBJ2-5; D may be TRBD2 (6 bases). Looked up from germline, CDR1 is LGHNA and CDR2 is YNFKEQ. The CDR3 contains 15 residues. V lost 4 bases to trimming and J lost 1 base, with 13 bases between them.

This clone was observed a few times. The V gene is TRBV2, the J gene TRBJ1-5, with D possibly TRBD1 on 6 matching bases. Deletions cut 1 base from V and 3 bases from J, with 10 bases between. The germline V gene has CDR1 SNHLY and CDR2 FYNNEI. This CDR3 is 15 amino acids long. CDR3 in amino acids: CASSEEGGLNQPQHF. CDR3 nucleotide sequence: TGTGCCAGCAGTGAAGAAGGGGGACTCAATCAGCCCCAGCATTTT. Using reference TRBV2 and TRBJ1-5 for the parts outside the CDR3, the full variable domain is EPEVTQTPSHQVTQMGQEVILRCVPISNHLYFYWYRQILGQKVEFLVSFYNNEISEKSEIFDDQFSVERPDGSNFTLKIRSTKLEDSAMYFCASSEEGGLNQPQHFGDGTRLSIL.

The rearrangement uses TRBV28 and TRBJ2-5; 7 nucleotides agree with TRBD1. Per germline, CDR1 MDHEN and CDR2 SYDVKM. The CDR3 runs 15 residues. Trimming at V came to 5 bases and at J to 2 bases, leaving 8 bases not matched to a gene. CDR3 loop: CASSGAGTAQETQYF. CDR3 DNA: TGTGCCAGCAGTGGGGCCGGGACAGCACAAGAGACCCAGTACTTC.

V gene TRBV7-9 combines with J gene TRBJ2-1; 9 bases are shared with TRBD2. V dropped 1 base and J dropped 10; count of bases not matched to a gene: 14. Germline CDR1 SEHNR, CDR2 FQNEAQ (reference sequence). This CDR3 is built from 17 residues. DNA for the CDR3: TGTGCCAGCAGCTTAGAAGAAGGGCGGGAGGGCCTACGGGAGCAGTTCTTC. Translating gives CASSLEEGREGLREQFF.

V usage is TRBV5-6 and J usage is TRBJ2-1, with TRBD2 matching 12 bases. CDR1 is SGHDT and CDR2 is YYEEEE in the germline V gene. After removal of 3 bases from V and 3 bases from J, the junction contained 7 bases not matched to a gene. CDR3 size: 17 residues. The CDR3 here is CASSSLLLAGGYNEQFF. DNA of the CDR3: TGTGCCAGCAGCTCGCTGCTACTAGCGGGGGGCTACAATGAGCAGTTCTTC.

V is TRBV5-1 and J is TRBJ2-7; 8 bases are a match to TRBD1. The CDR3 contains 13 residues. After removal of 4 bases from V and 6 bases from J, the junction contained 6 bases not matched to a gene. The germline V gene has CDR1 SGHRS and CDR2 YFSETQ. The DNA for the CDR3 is TGCGCCAGCAGCCTGACAGGGGATCGCGAGCAGTACTTC. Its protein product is CASSLTGDREQYF.

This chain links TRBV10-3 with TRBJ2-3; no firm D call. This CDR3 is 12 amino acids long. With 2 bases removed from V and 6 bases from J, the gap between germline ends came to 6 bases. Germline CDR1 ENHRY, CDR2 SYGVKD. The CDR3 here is CAISEGVDTQYF. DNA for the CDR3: TGTGCCATCAGTGAGGGGGTGGATACGCAGTATTTT.

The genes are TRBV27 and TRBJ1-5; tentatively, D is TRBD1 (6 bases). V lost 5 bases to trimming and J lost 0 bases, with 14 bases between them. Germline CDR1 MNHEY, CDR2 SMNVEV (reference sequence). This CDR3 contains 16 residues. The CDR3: CASSPSEGDSNQPQHF. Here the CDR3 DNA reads TGTGCCAGCAGTCCCTCTGAGGGGGATAGCAATCAGCCCCAGCATTTT.

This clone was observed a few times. CDR3 sequence: CASSDPGQPQHF. Here the CDR3 DNA reads TGTGCCAGCAGTGACCCCGGTCAGCCCCAGCATTTT. This chain connects TRBV2 to TRBJ1-5; D uncertain. The CDR3 runs 12 residues. V was trimmed by 3 bases and J by 6 bases, leaving 6 bases between them. Germline lookup yields CDR1 SNHLY and CDR2 FYNNEI.

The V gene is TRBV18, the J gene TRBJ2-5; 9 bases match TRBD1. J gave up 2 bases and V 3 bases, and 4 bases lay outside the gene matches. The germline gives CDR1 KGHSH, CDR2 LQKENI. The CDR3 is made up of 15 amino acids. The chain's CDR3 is CASSPPGQGQETQYF. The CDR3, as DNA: TGTGCCAGCTCACCCCCGGGACAGGGACAAGAGACCCAGTACTTC.

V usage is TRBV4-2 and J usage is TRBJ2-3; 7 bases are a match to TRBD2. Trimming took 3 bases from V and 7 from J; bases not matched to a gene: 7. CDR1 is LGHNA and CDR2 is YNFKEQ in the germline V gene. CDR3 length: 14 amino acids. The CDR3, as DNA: TGTGCCAGCAGCCAGAGTGCGGGAGCACATACGCAGTATTTT. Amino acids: CASSQSAGAHTQYF.

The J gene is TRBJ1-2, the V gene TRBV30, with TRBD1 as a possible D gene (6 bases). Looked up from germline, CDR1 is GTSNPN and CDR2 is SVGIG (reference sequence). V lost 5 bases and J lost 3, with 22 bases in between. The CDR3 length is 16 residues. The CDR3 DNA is TGTGCCTGGGGGGTAGGATGGGGGGCTGGCGACTATGGCTACACCTTC. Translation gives CAWGVGWGAGDYGYTF.

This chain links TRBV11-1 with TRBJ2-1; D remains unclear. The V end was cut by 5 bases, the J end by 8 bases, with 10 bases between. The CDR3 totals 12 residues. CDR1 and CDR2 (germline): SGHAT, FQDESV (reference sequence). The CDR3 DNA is TGTGCCAGCAGCCTTGCCGGCGATGAGCAGTTCTTC. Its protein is CASSLAGDEQFF. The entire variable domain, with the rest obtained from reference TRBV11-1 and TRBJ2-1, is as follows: EAEVAQSPRYKITEKSQAVAFWCDPISGHATLYWYRQILGQGPELLVQFQDESVVDDSQLPKDRFSAERLKGVDSTLKIQPAELGDSAMYLCASSLAGDEQFFGPGTRLTVL.

The CDR3 DNA reads TGTGCCAGCAGCCAAGATTGGCGACAGGGTCACACTGAAGCTTTCTTT. Encoded protein: CASSQDWRQGHTEAFF. This chain uses TRBV4-2 with TRBJ1-1; 7 nucleotides match TRBD1. Germline-derived CDR1 and CDR2 are LGHNA and YNFKEQ. This CDR3 spans 16 amino acids. The V segment lost 0 bases and the J segment 3 bases; nucleotides outside the gene matches: 7.

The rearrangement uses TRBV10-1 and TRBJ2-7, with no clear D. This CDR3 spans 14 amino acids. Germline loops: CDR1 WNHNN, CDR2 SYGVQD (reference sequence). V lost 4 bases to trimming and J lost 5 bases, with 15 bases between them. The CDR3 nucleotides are TGCGCCAGCAGTGGGGTCCTAAGAGCTAACGAGCAGTACTTC. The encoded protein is CASSGVLRANEQYF.

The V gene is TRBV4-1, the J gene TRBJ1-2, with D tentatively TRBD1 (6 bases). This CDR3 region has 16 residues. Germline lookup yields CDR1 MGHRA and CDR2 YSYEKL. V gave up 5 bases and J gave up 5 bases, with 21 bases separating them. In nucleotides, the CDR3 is TGCGCCAGCAGCGCCCGGGGGCAGGGTAGGGATTATGGCTACACCTTC. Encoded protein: CASSARGQGRDYGYTF.

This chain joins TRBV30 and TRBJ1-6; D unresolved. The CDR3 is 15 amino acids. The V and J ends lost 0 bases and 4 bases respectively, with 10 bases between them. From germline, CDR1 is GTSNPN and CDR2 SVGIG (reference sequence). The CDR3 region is CAWSVESAYNSPLHF. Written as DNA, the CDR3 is TGTGCCTGGAGTGTTGAGTCAGCGTATAATTCACCCCTCCACTTT.

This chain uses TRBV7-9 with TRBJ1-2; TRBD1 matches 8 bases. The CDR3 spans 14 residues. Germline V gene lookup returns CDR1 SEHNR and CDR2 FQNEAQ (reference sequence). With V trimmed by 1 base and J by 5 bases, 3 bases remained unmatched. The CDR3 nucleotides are TGTGCCAGCAGCTTAGAGCAGGGGGCGTATGGCTACACCTTC. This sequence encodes CASSLEQGAYGYTF.

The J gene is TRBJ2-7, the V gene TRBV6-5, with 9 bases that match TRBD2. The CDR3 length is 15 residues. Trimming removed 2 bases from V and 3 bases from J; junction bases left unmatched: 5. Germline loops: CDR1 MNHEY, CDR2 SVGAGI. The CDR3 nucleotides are TGTGCCAGCAGTTACGGGCTAGCGGGAAACTACGAGCAGTACTTC. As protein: CASSYGLAGNYEQYF.

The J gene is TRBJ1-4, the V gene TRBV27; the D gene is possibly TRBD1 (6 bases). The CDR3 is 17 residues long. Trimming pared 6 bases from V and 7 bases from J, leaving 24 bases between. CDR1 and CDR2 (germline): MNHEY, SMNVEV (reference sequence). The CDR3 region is CASSPIQIQGLTEKLFF. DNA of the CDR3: TGTGCCAGCAGCCCAATCCAAATCCAGGGGTTAACTGAAAAACTGTTTTTT.

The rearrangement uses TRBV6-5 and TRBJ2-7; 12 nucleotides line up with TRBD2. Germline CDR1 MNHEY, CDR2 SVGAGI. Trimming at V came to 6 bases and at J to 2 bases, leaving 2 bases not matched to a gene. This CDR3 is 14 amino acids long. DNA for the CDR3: TGTGCCAGCAGCCGACTAGCGGGAGCCTACGAGCAGTACTTC. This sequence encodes CASSRLAGAYEQYF.

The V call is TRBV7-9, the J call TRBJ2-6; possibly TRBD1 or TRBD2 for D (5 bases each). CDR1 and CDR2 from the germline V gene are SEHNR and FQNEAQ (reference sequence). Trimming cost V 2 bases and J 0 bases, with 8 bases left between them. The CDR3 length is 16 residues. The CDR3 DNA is TGTGCCAGCAGCTTACAGGGAGACTCTGGGGCCAACGTCCTGACTTTC. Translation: CASSLQGDSGANVLTF.

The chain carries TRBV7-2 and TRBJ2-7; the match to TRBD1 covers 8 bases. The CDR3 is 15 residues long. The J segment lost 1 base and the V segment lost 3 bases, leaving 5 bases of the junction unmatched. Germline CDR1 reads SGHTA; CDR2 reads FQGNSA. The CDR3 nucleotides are TGTGCCAGCAGCTTGCGGACAGGGAAGTCCTACGAGCAGTACTTC. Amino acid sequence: CASSLRTGKSYEQYF. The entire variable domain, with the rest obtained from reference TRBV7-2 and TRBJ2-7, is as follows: GAGVSQSPSNKVTEKGKDVELRCDPISGHTALYWYRQSLGQGLEFLIYFQGNSAPDKSGLPSDRFSAERTGGSVSTLTIQRTQQEDSAVYLCASSLRTGKSYEQYFGPGTRLTVT.

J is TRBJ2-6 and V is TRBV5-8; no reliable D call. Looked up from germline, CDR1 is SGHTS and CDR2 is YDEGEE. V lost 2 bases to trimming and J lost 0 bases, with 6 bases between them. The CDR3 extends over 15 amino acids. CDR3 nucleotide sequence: TGTGCCAGCAGCTTTTTATACTCTGGGGCCAACGTCCTGACTTTC. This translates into CASSFLYSGANVLTF.

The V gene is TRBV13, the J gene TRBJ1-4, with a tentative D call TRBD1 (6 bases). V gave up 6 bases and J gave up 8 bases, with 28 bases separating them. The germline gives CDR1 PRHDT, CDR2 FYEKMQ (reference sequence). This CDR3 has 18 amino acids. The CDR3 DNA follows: TGTGCCAGCAGTCTAAGGGCTAAAGCACGGCAGGGGTGGGAAAAACTGTTTTTT. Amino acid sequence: CASSLRAKARQGWEKLFF.

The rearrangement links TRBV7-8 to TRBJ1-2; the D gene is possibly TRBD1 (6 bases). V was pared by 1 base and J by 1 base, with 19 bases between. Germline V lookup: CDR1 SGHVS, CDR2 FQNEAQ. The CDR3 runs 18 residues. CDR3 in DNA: TGTGCCAGCAGCTTAGGGGGCAGGGGCCTTTATTATAACTATGGCTACACCTTC. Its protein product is CASSLGGRGLYYNYGYTF.